This record covers a single T cell receptor beta chain. These data come from a study of blood T cell repertoires in COVID-19. Study at large: The United States, Italy and Spain were the sources of the acute and convalescent COVID-19 samples. T cells, B-cell-depleted T cells, or PBMCs supplied cDNA or gDNA.

Original analysis: Amplification of reference gene primers provided the estimated nucleated cell counts. The method was immunoSEQ multiplex PCR; TCRdb's version includes in-frame clones alone and lacks a portion of them. V, J and clone size were drawn from that table, and D and trimming were deduced from the DNA. The repertoire holds under 500,000 clones, with around 89% as singletons. This CDR3 is built from 13 residues. Germline V gene sequence: CDR1 SNHLY, CDR2 FYNNEI. Trimming stripped 7 bases from V and 4 bases from J, with 13 bases between. The specimen sequenced was peripheral blood. The chain joins TRBV2 to TRBJ1-1, with unresolved D. This TCR was sampled from a woman in her thirties with acute or convalescent COVID-19. For the CDR3, the DNA is TGTGCCAGCACCGAGGAGGTTAGCACTGAAGCTTTCTTT. Protein product: CASTEEVSTEAFF.